These T cell receptor beta chains were read from a single sample in a study of regulatory T cells in long-lasting Graves disease. TCRdb reprocessed the multiplex PCR reads via MiXCR and lists one record per CDR3 protein. The data contain more than 400,000 distinct CDR3 sequences, 16% of them singletons. The same data also went into a second study, on T cells in Graves' hyperthyroidism and ophthalmopathy.

Specimen: peripheral blood mononuclear cells (PBMCs), collected at new diagnosis, from a patient treated with antithyroid drugs. Receptors were obtained from a middle-aged man with Graves disease. Both conserved end residues are part of each CDR3. Each record gives: V gene, J gene, D gene, clone size, CDR3 DNA, CDR3 protein. D genes are given only for firm matches. A row's size may be missing; if present it is once, few, many or a size class.

>TRBV7-2|TRBJ1-1|NA|NA
TGTGTCAGCAGCTTAGGGGCGGCGAACACTGAAGCTTTCTTT
CVSSLGAANTEAFF
>TRBV3-1|TRBJ2-7|NA|many
TGTGCCAGCAGCCAAGCGAGCTACGAGCAGTACTTC
CASSQASYEQYF
>TRBV5-1|TRBJ2-1|TRBD2|many
TGCGCCAGCAGCAACGGGGGGACTAGCGGGAGGATTGAGCAGTTCTTC
CASSNGGTSGRIEQFF
>TRBV7-8|TRBJ2-1|TRBD1|many
TGTGCCAGCAGCCTTAGATACCGCCGGGACAGGGGGCTTGATGAGCAGTTCTTC
CASSLRYRRDRGLDEQFF
>TRBV4-1|TRBJ2-3|TRBD2|once
TGCGCCAGCAGCCACGGCACTAGCGGGAGGATAGATACGCAGTATTTT
CASSHGTSGRIDTQYF
>TRBV30|TRBJ1-5|NA|few
TGTGCCTGGAGTCTTGACGCCCGACGACCCCAGCATTTT
CAWSLDARRPQHF
>TRBV5-1|TRBJ2-5|TRBD1|many
TGCGCCAGCAGCTCCCCGACAGGGGGCCCTGAGACCCAGTACTTC
CASSSPTGGPETQYF
>TRBV12-3/TRBV12-4|TRBJ2-3|TRBD2|few
TGTGCCAGCAGTCCACGGACTAGCGGGAAAGCAGATACGCAGTATTTT
CASSPRTSGKADTQYF
>TRBV19|TRBJ2-1|NA|NA
TGTGCCAGTAGTATCACGGGTTCTAGCGTCAATGAGCAGTTCTTC
CASSITGSSVNEQFF
>TRBV27|TRBJ2-3|TRBD2|few
TGTGCCAGCAGTTTATCGGGACTAAGCACAGATACGCAGTATTTT
CASSLSGLSTDTQYF
>TRBV11-2|TRBJ2-1|NA|many
TGTGCCAGCAGCTTAGATCCCAGACCTAATGATAAGCAGTTCTTC
CASSLDPRPNDKQFF
>TRBV20-1|TRBJ2-5|TRBD2|few
TGCAGTGCTAGCGGGGGACTAGCGGGAGACTCCGCATACTTC
CSASGGLAGDSAYF
>TRBV2|TRBJ1-5|NA|many
TGTGCCAGTAGGGATAGCAATCAGCCCCAGCATTTT
CASRDSNQPQHF
>TRBV5-8|TRBJ2-1|NA|few
TGTGCCAGCAGCTTGGAAAGGGGATCCTCAGGCTACAATGAGCAGTTCTTC
CASSLERGSSGYNEQFF
>TRBV30|TRBJ1-2|NA|NA
TGTGCCTGGACTCCGGGGGTAAGCTATGGCTACACCTTC
CAWTPGVSYGYTF
>TRBV5-1|TRBJ2-1|TRBD1|many
TGCGCCAGCAGCTCCGGGACAGGGGATAATGAGCAGTTCTTC
CASSSGTGDNEQFF
>TRBV28|TRBJ2-7|NA|NA
TGTGCCAGCAGTCCGCCCCTAGGGACACTCTACGAGCAGTACTTC
CASSPPLGTLYEQYF
>TRBV5-1|TRBJ2-1|TRBD2|many
TGCGCCAGCAGCTCGACTAGCGGGAGGGTCTCCTACAATGAGCAGTTCTTC
CASSSTSGRVSYNEQFF
>TRBV2|TRBJ1-6|TRBD1|many
TGTGCCAGCAGCGTTCTTCCTCCGGGACAGGGGGCCGTGTGGGGATCACCCCTCCACTTT
CASSVLPPGQGAVWGSPLHF
>TRBV11-2|TRBJ2-7|TRBD2|many
TGTGCCAGCAGCTCAAGGACTAGCGGGAGCTACGAGCAGTACTTC
CASSSRTSGSYEQYF
>TRBV12-3/TRBV12-4|TRBJ2-1|TRBD2|few
TGTGCCAGCAGCCCCCCTGGGCGGGGGATTTTCCAGTTCTTC
CASSPPGRGIFQFF
>TRBV12-3/TRBV12-4|TRBJ2-5|NA|NA
TGTGCCAGCAGTAGTCCCTATCACGAGACCCAGTACTTC
CASSSPYHETQYF
>TRBV11-2|TRBJ2-5|NA|few
TGTGCCAGCAGCTCCCTAGGAAGGGGAGGGGGGGAGACCCAGTACTTC
CASSSLGRGGGETQYF
>TRBV3-1|TRBJ2-3|NA|many
TGTGCCAGCAGCCAAGAGATGAGGGGAAGGACAGATACGCAGTATTTT
CASSQEMRGRTDTQYF
>TRBV27|TRBJ2-2|NA|many
TGTGCCAGCAGTTTGCATGGACGTGGAAACACCGGGGAGCTGTTTTTT
CASSLHGRGNTGELFF
>TRBV12-3/TRBV12-4|TRBJ1-4|NA|NA
TGTGCCAGCAGTTTATTCGGTGGGGGGGAAAAACTGTTTTTT
CASSLFGGGEKLFF
>TRBV12-3/TRBV12-4|TRBJ2-1|TRBD1|few
TGTGCCAGCAGTCAGGACAGGGAGGATGAGCAGTTCTTC
CASSQDREDEQFF
>TRBV12-3/TRBV12-4|TRBJ1-5|NA|NA
TGTGCCAGCAGCTACGGACAGAACCATCAGCCCCAGCATTTT
CASSYGQNHQPQHF
>TRBV7-2|TRBJ2-7|TRBD1|NA
TGCGCCAGCAGCCCTCGGACAGGGGAACACGAGCAGTACTTC
CASSPRTGEHEQYF
>TRBV28|TRBJ2-1|NA|NA
TGTGCCAGCCGTTTGGAACTTAGCTCCTACAATGAGCAGTTCTTC
CASRLELSSYNEQFF
>TRBV4-1|TRBJ1-1|NA|few
TGCGCCAGCAGCCAAGACGGCACCTCTGATGCCGCTTTCTTT
CASSQDGTSDAAFF
>TRBV11-2|TRBJ2-7|NA|many
TGTGCCAGCAGCTTAGCGCTGGCAGCCGCCTACGAGCAGTACTTC
CASSLALAAAYEQYF
>TRBV6-1|TRBJ2-7|NA|many
TGTGCCAGCAGCACACGGCAGCGCGGCTACGAGCAGTACTTC
CASSTRQRGYEQYF
>TRBV3-1|TRBJ1-1|NA|many
TGTGCCAGCAGCCATGGATTGGGGGCTGAAGCTTTCTTT
CASSHGLGAEAFF
>TRBV5-5|TRBJ2-1|TRBD2|NA
TGTGCCAGCAGCCCACCTAGCGGTTGGAACAATGAGCAGTTCTTC
CASSPPSGWNNEQFF
>TRBV11-2|TRBJ2-3|NA|many
TGTGCCAGCAGCTTAGGCGAGAGTACGCAGTATTTT
CASSLGESTQYF
>TRBV5-1|TRBJ2-7|NA|many
TGCGCCAGCAGTATTGATTACTACGAGCAGTACTTC
CASSIDYYEQYF
>TRBV25-1|TRBJ2-7|NA|NA
TGTGCCAGCAGTGAGGAACAGCCCTACGAGCAGTACTTC
CASSEEQPYEQYF
>TRBV12-3/TRBV12-4|TRBJ1-5|NA|many
TGTGCCAGCAGCCCAGTAGGGGGGGCGGATCAGCCCCAGCATTTT
CASSPVGGADQPQHF
>TRBV28|TRBJ2-7|TRBD1|many
TGTGCCAGCAGGATTAAAGGGGGCCCGCAGTACTTC
CASRIKGGPQYF
>TRBV7-9|TRBJ2-3|TRBD2|many
TGTGCCAGCAGCTTAGGGACTAGCGGGATATGGATAGATACGCAGTATTTT
CASSLGTSGIWIDTQYF
>TRBV20-1|TRBJ2-3|TRBD2|many
TGCAGTGCTACCTCTAGCGGGGGCACAGATACGCAGTATTTT
CSATSSGGTDTQYF
>TRBV27|TRBJ1-4|TRBD1|many
TGTGCCAGCAGTCCAGACAGGGGGCGAGGAAAACTGTTTTTT
CASSPDRGRGKLFF
>TRBV18|TRBJ2-3|NA|many
TGTGCCAGCTCACCCGCCGGTTGGAGCACAGATACGCAGTATTTT
CASSPAGWSTDTQYF
>TRBV20-1|TRBJ2-1|NA|NA
TGCAGTGCCATATCCCCTAGATCTTACAATGAGCAGTTCTTC
CSAISPRSYNEQFF
>TRBV5-1|TRBJ1-2|NA|few
TGCGCCAGCAGCTTGGTGTCGGTAGGGAGAACTAACTATGGCTACACCTTC
CASSLVSVGRTNYGYTF
>TRBV6-2/TRBV6-3|TRBJ2-1|NA|few
TGTGCCAGCAGGCCTACTAAGATGGGTCCCTACAATGAGCAGTTCTTC
CASRPTKMGPYNEQFF
>TRBV9|TRBJ2-7|NA|few
TGTGCCAGCAGCGTAGGCCAGGGGACCTACGAGCAGTACTTC
CASSVGQGTYEQYF
>TRBV28|TRBJ2-5|NA|NA
TGTGCCAGCAGTGTAGGACAGACCGACCAAGAGACCCAGTACTTC
CASSVGQTDQETQYF
>TRBV28|TRBJ2-3|NA|NA
TGTGCCAGCAGTTTGGAAACAGCCCGCGGGGATACGCAGTATTTT
CASSLETARGDTQYF
>TRBV2|TRBJ1-6|NA|NA
TGTGCCAGCAATAGCGACTATAATTCACCCCTCCACTTT
CASNSDYNSPLHF
>TRBV11-3|TRBJ2-5|TRBD1|many
TGTGCCAGCAGCTTTAGGGGGCAACAAGAGACCCAGTACTTC
CASSFRGQQETQYF
>TRBV2|TRBJ2-1|TRBD1|NA
TGTGCCAGCAGTGGTGCGACAGGGTATAATGAGCAGTTCTTC
CASSGATGYNEQFF